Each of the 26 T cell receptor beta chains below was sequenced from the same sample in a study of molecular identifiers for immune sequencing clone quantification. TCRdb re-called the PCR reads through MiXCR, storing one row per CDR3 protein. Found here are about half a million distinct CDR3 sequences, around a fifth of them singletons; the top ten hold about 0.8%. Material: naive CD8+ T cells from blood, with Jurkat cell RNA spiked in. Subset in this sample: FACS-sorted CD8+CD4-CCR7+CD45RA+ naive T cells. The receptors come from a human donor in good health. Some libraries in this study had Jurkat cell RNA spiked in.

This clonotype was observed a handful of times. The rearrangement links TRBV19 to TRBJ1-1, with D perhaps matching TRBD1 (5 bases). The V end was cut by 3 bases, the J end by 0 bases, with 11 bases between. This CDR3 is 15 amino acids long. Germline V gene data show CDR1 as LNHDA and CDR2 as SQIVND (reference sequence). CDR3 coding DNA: TGTGCCAGTAGTATCACAGGAGCTGTGAACACTGAAGCTTTCTTT. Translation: CASSITGAVNTEAFF. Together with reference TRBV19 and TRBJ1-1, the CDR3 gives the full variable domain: DGGITQSPKYLFRKEGQNVTLSCEQNLNHDAMYWYRQDPGQGLRLIYYSQIVNDFQKGDIAEGYSVSREKKESFPLTVTSAQKNPTAFYLCASSITGAVNTEAFFGQGTRLTVV.

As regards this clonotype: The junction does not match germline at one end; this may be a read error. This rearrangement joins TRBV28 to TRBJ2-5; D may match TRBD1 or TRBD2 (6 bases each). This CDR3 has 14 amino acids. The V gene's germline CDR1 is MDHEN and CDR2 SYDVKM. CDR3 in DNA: TGTACCAGCAGTTTGGGGGGCGTTGGGGAGACCCAGTACTTC. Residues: CTSSLGGVGETQYF.

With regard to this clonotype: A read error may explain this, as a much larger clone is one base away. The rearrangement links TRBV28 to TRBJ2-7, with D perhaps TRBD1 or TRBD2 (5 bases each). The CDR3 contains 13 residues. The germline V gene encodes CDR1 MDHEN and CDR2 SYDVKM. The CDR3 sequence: CASSNPGRYEQCF. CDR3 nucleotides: TGTGCCAGCAGTAACCCGGGACGCTACGAGCAGTGCTTC.

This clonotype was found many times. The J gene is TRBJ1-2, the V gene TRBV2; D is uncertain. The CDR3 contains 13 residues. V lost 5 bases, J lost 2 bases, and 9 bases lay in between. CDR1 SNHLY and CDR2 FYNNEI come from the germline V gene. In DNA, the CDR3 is TGTGCCAGCAGTCCCGCAGTGAACTATGGCTACACCTTC. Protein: CASSPAVNYGYTF.

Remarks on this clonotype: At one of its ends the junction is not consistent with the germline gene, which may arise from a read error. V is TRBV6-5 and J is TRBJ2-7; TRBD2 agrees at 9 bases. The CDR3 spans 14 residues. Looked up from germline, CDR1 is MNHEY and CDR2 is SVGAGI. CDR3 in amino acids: CASGLGGGAYERYF. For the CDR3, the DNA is TGTGCCAGCGGTTTAGGCGGGGGGGCCTACGAGCGGTACTTC.

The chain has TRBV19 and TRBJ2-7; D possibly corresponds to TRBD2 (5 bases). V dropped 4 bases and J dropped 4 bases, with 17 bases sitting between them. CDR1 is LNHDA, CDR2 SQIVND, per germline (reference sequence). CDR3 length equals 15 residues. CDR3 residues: CASSTGMGAGYEQYF. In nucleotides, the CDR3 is TGTGCCAGTAGTACCGGGATGGGCGCTGGGTACGAGCAGTACTTC.

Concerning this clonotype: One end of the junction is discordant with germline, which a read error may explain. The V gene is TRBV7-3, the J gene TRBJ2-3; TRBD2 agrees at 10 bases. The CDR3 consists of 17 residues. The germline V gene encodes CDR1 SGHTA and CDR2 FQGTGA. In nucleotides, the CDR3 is TGTGCCAGCAGCTTAAGTGGGACTAGCGATCTCACAGATATGCAGTATTTT. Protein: CASSLSGTSDLTDMQYF. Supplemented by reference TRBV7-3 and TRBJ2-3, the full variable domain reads GAGVSQTPSNKVTEKGKYVELRCDPISGHTALYWYRQSLGQGPEFLIYFQGTGAADDSGLPNDRFFAVRPEGSVSTLKIQRTERGDSAVYLCASSLSGTSDLTDMQYFGPGTRLTVL.

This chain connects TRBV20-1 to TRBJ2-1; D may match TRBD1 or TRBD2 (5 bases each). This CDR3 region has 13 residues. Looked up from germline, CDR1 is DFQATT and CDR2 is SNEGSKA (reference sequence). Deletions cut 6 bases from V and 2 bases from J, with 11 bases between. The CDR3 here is CSALGRTYNEQFF. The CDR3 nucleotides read TGCAGTGCCCTGGGACGGACCTACAATGAGCAGTTCTTC.

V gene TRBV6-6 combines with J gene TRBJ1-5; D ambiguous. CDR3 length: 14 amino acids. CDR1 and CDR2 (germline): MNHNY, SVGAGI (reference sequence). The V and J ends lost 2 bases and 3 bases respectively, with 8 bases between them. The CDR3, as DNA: TGTGCCAGCAGTTACACCGTGATCAATCAGCCCCAGCATTTT. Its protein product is CASSYTVINQPQHF.

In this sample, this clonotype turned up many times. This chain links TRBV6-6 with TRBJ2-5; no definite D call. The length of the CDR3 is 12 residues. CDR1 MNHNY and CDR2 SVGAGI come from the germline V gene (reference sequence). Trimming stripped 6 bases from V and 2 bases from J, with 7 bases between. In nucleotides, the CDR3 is TGTGCCAGCAGATCCAGGCAAGAGACCCAGTACTTC. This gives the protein CASRSRQETQYF.

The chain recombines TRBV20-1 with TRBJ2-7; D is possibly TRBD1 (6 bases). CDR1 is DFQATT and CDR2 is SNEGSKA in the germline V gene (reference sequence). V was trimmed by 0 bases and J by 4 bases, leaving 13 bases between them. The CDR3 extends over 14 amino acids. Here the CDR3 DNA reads TGCAGTGCTAGAGAAAACAGGGTTGGGTACGAGCAGTACTTC. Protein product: CSARENRVGYEQYF.

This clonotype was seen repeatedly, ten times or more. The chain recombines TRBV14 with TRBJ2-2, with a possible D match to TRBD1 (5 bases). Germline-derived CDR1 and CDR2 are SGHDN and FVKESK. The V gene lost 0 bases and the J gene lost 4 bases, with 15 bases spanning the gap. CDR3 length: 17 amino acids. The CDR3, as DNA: TGTGCCAGCAGCCAAGATTCAGGGCACTCTCTCACCGGGGAGCTGTTTTTT. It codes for CASSQDSGHSLTGELFF.

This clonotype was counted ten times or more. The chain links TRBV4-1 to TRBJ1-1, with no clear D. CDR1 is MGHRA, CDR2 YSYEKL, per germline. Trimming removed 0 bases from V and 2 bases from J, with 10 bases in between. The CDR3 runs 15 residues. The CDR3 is CASSQEPYGNTEAFF. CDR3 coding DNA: TGCGCCAGCAGCCAAGAACCTTATGGAAACACTGAAGCTTTCTTT.

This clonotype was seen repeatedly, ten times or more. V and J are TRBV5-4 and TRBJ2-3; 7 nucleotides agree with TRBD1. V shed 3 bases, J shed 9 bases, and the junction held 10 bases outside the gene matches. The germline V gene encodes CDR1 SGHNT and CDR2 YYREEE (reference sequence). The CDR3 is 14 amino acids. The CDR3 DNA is TGTGCCAGCAGCTCTGACAGGGTAGGGGTGACGCAGTATTTT. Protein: CASSSDRVGVTQYF.

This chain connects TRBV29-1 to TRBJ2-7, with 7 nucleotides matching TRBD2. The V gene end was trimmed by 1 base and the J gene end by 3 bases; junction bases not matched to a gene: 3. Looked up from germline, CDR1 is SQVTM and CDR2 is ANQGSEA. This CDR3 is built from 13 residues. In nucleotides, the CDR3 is TGCAGCGTTGAAGGCGGGAGTCTCTACGAGCAGTACTTC. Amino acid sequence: CSVEGGSLYEQYF.

This CDR3 reads CSARRGGLALLEETQYF. The CDR3 bases are TGCAGTGCTAGACGGGGGGGACTAGCGCTACTCGAAGAGACCCAGTACTTC. The V and J genes are TRBV20-1 and TRBJ2-5; 10 nucleotides agree with TRBD2. The CDR3 is made up of 17 amino acids. Germline values: CDR1 DFQATT, CDR2 SNEGSKA (reference sequence). Losses at the gene ends were 2 bases for V and 3 bases for J; bases not matched to a gene: 12.

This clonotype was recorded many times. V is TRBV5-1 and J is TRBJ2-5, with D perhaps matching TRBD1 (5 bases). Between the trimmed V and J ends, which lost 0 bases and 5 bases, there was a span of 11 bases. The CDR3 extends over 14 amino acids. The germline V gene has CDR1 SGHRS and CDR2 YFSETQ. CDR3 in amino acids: CASSLGTRGETQYF. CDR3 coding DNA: TGCGCCAGCAGCTTGGGGACAAGGGGCGAGACCCAGTACTTC.

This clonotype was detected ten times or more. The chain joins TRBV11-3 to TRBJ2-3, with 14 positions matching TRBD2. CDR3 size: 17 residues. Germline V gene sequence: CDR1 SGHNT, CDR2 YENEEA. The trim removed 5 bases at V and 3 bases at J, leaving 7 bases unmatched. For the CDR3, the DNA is TGTGCCAGCAGCCAAGGACTAGCGGGGGGACTTACAGATACGCAGTATTTT. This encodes CASSQGLAGGLTDTQYF.

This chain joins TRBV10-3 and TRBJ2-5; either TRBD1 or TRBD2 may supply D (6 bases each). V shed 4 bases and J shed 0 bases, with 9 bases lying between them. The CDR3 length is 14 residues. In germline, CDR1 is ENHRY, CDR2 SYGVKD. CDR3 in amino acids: CAISGRDNQETQYF. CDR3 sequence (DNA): TGTGCCATCAGTGGGAGGGACAACCAAGAGACCCAGTACTTC.

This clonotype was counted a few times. The CDR3 sequence is CASSPLSGRTYEQYF. CDR3 DNA sequence: TGTGCCAGCAGCCCTCTCTCCGGAAGAACCTACGAGCAGTACTTC. The chain couples TRBV6-5 to TRBJ2-7; no definite D call. Germline V lookup: CDR1 MNHEY, CDR2 SVGAGI. The CDR3 runs to 15 residues. Trimming left V 6 bases short and J 2 bases short, with 17 bases between.

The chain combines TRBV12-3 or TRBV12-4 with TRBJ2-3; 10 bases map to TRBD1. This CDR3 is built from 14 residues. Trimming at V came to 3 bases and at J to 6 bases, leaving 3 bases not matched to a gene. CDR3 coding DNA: TGTGCCAGCAGTTTTGGGACAGGGGATGATACGCAGTATTTT. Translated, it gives CASSFGTGDDTQYF.

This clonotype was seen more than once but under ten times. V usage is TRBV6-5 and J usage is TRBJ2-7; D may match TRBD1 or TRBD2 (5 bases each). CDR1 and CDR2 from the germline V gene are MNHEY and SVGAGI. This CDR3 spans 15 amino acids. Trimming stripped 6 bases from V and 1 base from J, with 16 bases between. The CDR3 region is CASRQGVGWSYEQYF. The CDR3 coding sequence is TGTGCCAGCAGGCAGGGAGTAGGTTGGTCCTACGAGCAGTACTTC.

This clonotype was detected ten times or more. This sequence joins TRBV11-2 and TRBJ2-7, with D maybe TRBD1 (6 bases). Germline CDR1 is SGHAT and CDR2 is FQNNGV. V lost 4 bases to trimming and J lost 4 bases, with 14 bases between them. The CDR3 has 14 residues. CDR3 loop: CASSSRQENYEQYF. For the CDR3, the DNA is TGTGCCAGCAGCTCCCGACAGGAGAATTACGAGCAGTACTTC.

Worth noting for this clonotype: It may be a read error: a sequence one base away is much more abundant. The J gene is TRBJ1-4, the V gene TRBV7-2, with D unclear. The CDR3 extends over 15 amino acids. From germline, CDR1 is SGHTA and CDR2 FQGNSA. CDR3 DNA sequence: TGTGCCAGCAGCTTAGTGGCCAGCATCGGGGAAAAACTGGTTTTT. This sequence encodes CASSLVASIGEKLVF.

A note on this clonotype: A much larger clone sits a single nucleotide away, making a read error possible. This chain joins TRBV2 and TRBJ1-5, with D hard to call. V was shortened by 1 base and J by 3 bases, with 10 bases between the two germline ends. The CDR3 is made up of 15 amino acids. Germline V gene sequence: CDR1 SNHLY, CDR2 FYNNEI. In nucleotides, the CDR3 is TGTGCCAGCAGTGAAGGGGGAAGTACCAATCAGCCCCAGCATTTT. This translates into CASSEGGSTNQPQHF.

The CDR3 protein is CSARHYGLAGETALYEQYF. For the CDR3, the DNA is TGCAGTGCTAGACACTACGGACTAGCGGGGGAAACTGCCCTCTACGAGCAGTACTTC. The chain is built from TRBV20-1 and TRBJ2-7; 13 nucleotides align to TRBD2. This CDR3 contains 19 residues. Germline trimming cut 2 bases from V and 3 bases from J; bases unmatched to any gene: 16. CDR1 and CDR2 (germline): DFQATT, SNEGSKA (reference sequence).